The entry below describes one T cell receptor (beta chain). Its antigen specificity is not known. Base qualities were left out, and no much larger clone turns up one base away. Using the deep immunoSEQ assay, TCR CDR3 regions were amplified from genomic DNA by multiplex PCR. Extracted genomic DNA from each cell subset was spread evenly across all wells of several immunoSEQ 96-well plates, with each plate serving as a replicate. For unsorted PBMC, approximately 0.3 ug of genomic DNA, equivalent to approximately 28,000 T cell genomes, went into each replicate PCR. Unsorted PBMC genomic DNA was sequenced across ten immunoSEQ deep assay plates. The purified libraries were quantified using a Qubit 3.0 fluorometer, sized with a Bioanalyzer 2100, and then quantified again using the KAPA Library Quantification kit. A separate single-read 150-cycle Illumina NextSeq 550 flow cell was used to sequence each immunoSEQ 96-well plate. The authors' analysis ran thus. Because the immunoSEQ output held only junctional sequences and lacked quality scores, the filtering could not match the filtering applied to full-length reads. Sequences were annotated with PyIR, a Python wrapper for IgBLAST v1.9, and V/J genes and CDR3 were assigned using IMGT germline references. Reads with weak V/J assignments (E-value above 1e-6), missing CDR3, stop codons, out-of-frame junctions, or ambiguous translated residues were removed. V3J clonotypes were defined by identical inferred V gene, J gene, and CDR3 amino acid sequence. The percentage overlap between two repertoires was calculated by dividing the number of shared unique clonotypes by the size of the smaller repertoire. Three approaches were used to assess repertoire richness: RTK rarefaction, the Chao1 estimator, and Recon v2.1 estimates of unobserved clonotypes. What TCRdb holds here is the immuneACCESS table cut down to in-frame rearrangements. Part of the clones is not present; checked against another copy, under half of the missing clones reflect an unresolved V gene, and the others are unexplained. That table furnishes V, J and clone size, whereas the DNA furnished D and trimming. The sample table records about 500,000 clones; 77% of these occur just once. Together, the top ten hold around 12% of the sample.

The sample belongs to a study of shared clonotypes between healthy human individuals (TCRdb year 2020). About the study as a whole: The cohort comprised a couple of women and a few men aged 18 to 49 years. Leukapheresis yielded between about 0.85 and 10 billion PBMCs per donor. To increase sequencing depth and limit assay-specific biases, different laboratories used diverse techniques to prepare libraries and sequence TCR repertoires. Blood TCR repertoires of a handful of healthy adults were deeply sequenced to estimate repertoire size and the extent of clonotype sharing between individuals.

The donors were healthy, HIV-negative adults who had no recently reported acute infections or vaccinations. Only Caucasian adults living in Nashville, Tennessee, USA were represented among the donors. For unsorted samples, roughly 90 million PBMCs were counted, and genomic DNA was extracted using the QIAamp DNA Blood Mini kit. After blood collection by leukapheresis, PBMCs were isolated using Ficoll-Histopaque density gradient centrifugation and then cryopreserved in the vapor phase of liquid nitrogen. The full study reports these points: Sampling was limited to blood, and TCR repertoires in tissue likely differ from TCR repertoires in blood. Because the study included only a small number of donors, the genetic and exposure-history diversity represented was limited. Pairwise subsampling indicated that sequencing depth was expected to affect the degree of clonotype sharing among donors.

Sequencing used PBMCs. The origin of this receptor is a middle-aged woman in good health. Some clones in this sample may be carry-over from other donors' samples.

The CDR3 reads CASSESSGTGELFF. The bases read TGCGCCAGCAGTGAGTCTTCCGGGACCGGGGAGCTGTTTTTT. The chain is made from TRBV10-1 and TRBJ2-2, with no confidently assigned D gene. From the cysteine through the phenylalanine, the CDR3 covers 14 amino acids. Of the read, only the CDR3 DNA is kept; its 42 bases are in frame from base 1. Based on the germline V gene (reference sequence), the CDR1 and CDR2 sequences are WNHNN and SYGVQD. V is clipped by 0 bases and J by 5 bases, and the sequence between their germline boundaries is 7 bases long.